This T cell receptor (beta chain) originates from a study of identical twins. Study-wide findings and caveats: Carriage of fewer insertions was seen in abundant cord blood beta clonotypes, whereas memory repertoires showed none. In monozygotic twins, models underestimated the sharing of out-of-frame TCR alpha. Conclusions relied on cross-sectional statistical analysis, not following the same donors.

TCRdb fed the 5' RACE reads into MiXCR, producing one record per CDR3 protein. The data contain approximately 690,000 distinct CDR3 sequences, over 5% of them singletons. Donors were all healthy Caucasians. Looked up from germline, CDR1 is DFQATT and CDR2 is SNEGSKA (reference sequence). The junction had 21 bases not matched to a gene; V was cut back by 7 bases and J by 5 bases. This CDR3 has 17 residues. In its sample, this clonotype was seen a few times. What it binds is unknown. The chain carries TRBV20-1 and TRBJ2-7, with 9 bases aligning to TRBD2. Specimen: naive T cells sorted from blood. This receptor was taken from a man in his late teens or twenties in good health. CDR3 nucleotide sequence: TGCAGTGTTCCGAAAAACACTTTAGCGGGAGTCGGGAACGAGCAGTACTTC. Translated, it gives CSVPKNTLAGVGNEQYF.